This paragraph reports one T cell receptor beta chain. The data are from a study of blood T cell repertoires in COVID-19. Overall study: Italy, Spain and the United States were the sources of the convalescent and acute COVID-19 samples. In each case, the material was cDNA or gDNA derived from T cells, B-cell-depleted T cells, or PBMCs.

Clones were sequenced by immunoSEQ multiplex PCR, and TCRdb holds only the in-frame ones, with some missing. Seen here are more than 200,000 clones, roughly 89% observed once, and the top ten hold 3.5% to 4.5%. With 5 bases clipped from V and 5 bases from J, the junction kept 6 bases outside the gene matches. Germline values: CDR1 SNHLY, CDR2 FYNNEI. The CDR3 runs to 15 residues. Individuals drawn from around 24 US areas were about 18 to 89 years old. Participants had their cohort set by participant-reported clinical history. The material sequenced was PBMCs or T cells enriched from blood (not recorded which). The chain uses TRBV2 and TRBJ1-6; TRBD1 matches at 7 bases. This clonotype originated in a woman under 40 with acute COVID-19. DNA for the CDR3: TGTGCCAGCAGTTTAGAGGGGGCGGATAATTCACCCCTCCACTTT. Its translation is CASSLEGADNSPLHF.